A selection of T cell receptor beta chains follows, all from one sample in a study of neurological immune-mediated disorders. TCRdb called the 5' RACE reads again in MiXCR, with one record for every CDR3 protein. The table records around 44,000 distinct CDR3 sequences, about 14% of them present only once. The sequenced sample was CD4+ T cells from blood. These receptors all come from a woman aged 60-75 years with HTLV-1-associated myelopathy (HAM/TSP). Both conserved end residues are part of each CDR3. The D gene is left open where the match is weak. Part of the rows lack a size; the others show once, few, many or a class for expanded clones.

many,TRBV5-5,.,TRBJ1-5,TGTGCCAGCAGCTTGGAGATTCACAGTACTCCGGAGTCCCAGCATTTT,CASSLEIHSTPESQHF
many,TRBV2,.,TRBJ1-1,TGTGCCAGCAGGCTGAATTTAGGGTGGGCGGCGAACACTGAAGCTTTCTTT,CASRLNLGWAANTEAFF
many,TRBV5-1,.,TRBJ1-1,TGCGCCAGCAGCTTTACAGGGCTGAACACTGAAGCTTTCTTT,CASSFTGLNTEAFF
medium-sized,TRBV7-8,.,TRBJ2-6,TGTGCCAGCAGCTCCATTACAGGATCCGGGGCCAACGTCCTGACTTTC,CASSSITGSGANVLTF
many,TRBV10-3,TRBD1,TRBJ1-1,TGTGCCATCAGTAGACAGCCGGACAGGTCCATTGAAGCTTTCTTT,CAISRQPDRSIEAFF
many,TRBV5-1,.,TRBJ2-5,TGCGCCAGCAGCTTGGGATCGGAGACCCAGTACTTC,CASSLGSETQYF
many,TRBV7-2,.,TRBJ1-4,TGTGCCAGTACCCCCGGAGGGCCGAATGAAAAACTGTTTTTT,CASTPGGPNEKLFF
.,TRBV7-2,TRBD2,TRBJ2-2,TGTGCCAGCAGCTTAGTGGGGACTAGCGTAAACACCGGGGAGCTGTTTTTT,CASSLVGTSVNTGELFF
many,TRBV20-1,TRBD1,TRBJ1-2,TGCAGTGCTACCGGGACAGTTACTCAATTCTATGGCTACACCTTC,CSATGTVTQFYGYTF
many,TRBV9,.,TRBJ2-7,TGTGCCAGCAGCGAGGGGGTAGAGGGCGAGCAGTACTTC,CASSEGVEGEQYF
many,TRBV6-5,.,TRBJ2-3,TGTGCCAGCAGTCGATCTGGGAGTATCACGACAGATACGCAGTATTTT,CASSRSGSITTDTQYF
many,TRBV6-5,TRBD1,TRBJ2-2,TGTGCCAGCAGTTGGTACAGGGGGCTGAACACCGGGGAGCTGTTTTTT,CASSWYRGLNTGELFF
many,TRBV5-1,.,TRBJ1-1,TGCGCCAGCAGCCCACTATCGATGATGAACACTGAAGCTTTCTTT,CASSPLSMMNTEAFF
.,TRBV7-8,.,TRBJ2-7,.,CASSIYLCSVEDPVHYEQYF
many,TRBV5-6,.,TRBJ2-7,TGTGCCAGCAGCTTGGGGGGGAAGTACGAGCAGTACTTC,CASSLGGKYEQYF
many,TRBV5-5,.,TRBJ2-1,TGTGCCAGCAGCTTGATAACGGGCCCGAGTCAAGAGCAGTTCTTC,CASSLITGPSQEQFF
many,TRBV6-5,.,TRBJ2-1,TGTGCCAGCAGTTACTCTGGGACTTTCTACAATGAGCAGTTCTTC,CASSYSGTFYNEQFF
many,TRBV6-5,TRBD1,TRBJ1-4,TGTGCCAGCAGTTACTCGGCGGGACAGTTAGTTTTT,CASSYSAGQLVF
many,TRBV6-5,TRBD1,TRBJ2-3,TGTGCCAGCAGTCCCGACAGGGAACGAGATACGCAGTATTTT,CASSPDRERDTQYF
medium-sized,TRBV5-1,.,TRBJ2-7,TGCGCCAGCAGCTTACTTTGGGGTGACGAGCAGTACTTC,CASSLLWGDEQYF
many,TRBV5-1,.,TRBJ2-7,TGCGCCAGCAGCTCGGACGTCTCCTACGAGCAGTACTTC,CASSSDVSYEQYF
many,TRBV20-1,.,TRBJ2-3,TGCAGTGCTAGAGAAGTCCGAACGCAGTATTTT,CSAREVRTQYF
.,TRBV20-1,.,TRBJ1-6,TGCAGTGCTGCAACAGAACTTCACTCATTCGGACATTCACCCCTCCACTTT,CSAATELHSFGHSPLHF
many,TRBV12-3/TRBV12-4,.,TRBJ1-5,TGTGCCAGCTCCCTTTTCAGGGGCGATCAGCCCCAGCATTTT,CASSLFRGDQPQHF
.,TRBV29-1,.,TRBJ1-1,TGCAGCGTCATCGGACTCCAGAAAACTGAAGCTTTCTTT,CSVIGLQKTEAFF
many,TRBV6-7,TRBD2,TRBJ2-1,TGTGCCAGCATCCAGGGCTGGCTAGCGGGGTCCAATGAGCAGTTCTTC,CASIQGWLAGSNEQFF
many,TRBV6-6,TRBD1,TRBJ1-2,TGTGCCAGCAGTGTAGACAGGGAAATTCATGGCTACACCTTC,CASSVDREIHGYTF
many,TRBV6-2/TRBV6-3,TRBD1,TRBJ1-2,TGTGCCAGCAGTTATGAGACAGGGGGCTCGTTTCACTATGGCTACACCTTC,CASSYETGGSFHYGYTF
.,TRBV19,TRBD1,TRBJ1-5,TGTGCCACTACCTGGACAGGGGGGGATCAGCCCCAGCATTTT,CATTWTGGDQPQHF
many,TRBV20-1,.,TRBJ2-1,TGCAGTGCTACTAGCGCGGTTTATGAGCAGTTCTTC,CSATSAVYEQFF
many,TRBV5-1,TRBD1,TRBJ2-2,TGCGCCAGCAGCTCCCCGACAGGGATAGGAACCGGGGAGCTGTTTTTT,CASSSPTGIGTGELFF
many,TRBV5-1,.,TRBJ2-3,TGCGCCAGCAGCTTCGGGGCGGGGACAGATACGCAGTATTTT,CASSFGAGTDTQYF
many,TRBV20-1,TRBD1,TRBJ1-2,TGCAGTGCTAGAGGTACCGGGACAGGTTCTAACTATGGCTACACCTTC,CSARGTGTGSNYGYTF
many,TRBV20-1,.,TRBJ2-4,TGCAGTGCTGTTCGGGCCCCAGGGGTTCAAAACATTCAGTACTTC,CSAVRAPGVQNIQYF
many,TRBV7-9,TRBD2,TRBJ2-3,TGTGCCAGCATACCCCGGGAGGGAGGCACAGATACGCAGTATTTT,CASIPREGGTDTQYF
many,TRBV2,TRBD2,TRBJ2-3,TGTGCCAGCAGCCGAGGGACTAACACAGATACGCAGTATTTT,CASSRGTNTDTQYF